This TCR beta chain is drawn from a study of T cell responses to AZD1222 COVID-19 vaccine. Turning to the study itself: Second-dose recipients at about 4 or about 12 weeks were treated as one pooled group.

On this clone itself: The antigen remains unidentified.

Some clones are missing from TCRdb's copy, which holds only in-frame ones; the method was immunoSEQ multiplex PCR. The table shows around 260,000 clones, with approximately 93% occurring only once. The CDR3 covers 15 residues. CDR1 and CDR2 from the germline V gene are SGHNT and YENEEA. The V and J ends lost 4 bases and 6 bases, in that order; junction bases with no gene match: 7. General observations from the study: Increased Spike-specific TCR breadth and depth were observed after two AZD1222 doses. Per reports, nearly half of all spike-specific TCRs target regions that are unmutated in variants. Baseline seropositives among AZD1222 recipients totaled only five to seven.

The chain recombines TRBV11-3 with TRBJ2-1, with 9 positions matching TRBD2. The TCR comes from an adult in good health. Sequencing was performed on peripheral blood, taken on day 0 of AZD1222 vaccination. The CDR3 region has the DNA TGTGCCAGCAGCTCGAAGGGCGGGAGGGTCAATGAGCAGTTCTTC. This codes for CASSSKGGRVNEQFF.